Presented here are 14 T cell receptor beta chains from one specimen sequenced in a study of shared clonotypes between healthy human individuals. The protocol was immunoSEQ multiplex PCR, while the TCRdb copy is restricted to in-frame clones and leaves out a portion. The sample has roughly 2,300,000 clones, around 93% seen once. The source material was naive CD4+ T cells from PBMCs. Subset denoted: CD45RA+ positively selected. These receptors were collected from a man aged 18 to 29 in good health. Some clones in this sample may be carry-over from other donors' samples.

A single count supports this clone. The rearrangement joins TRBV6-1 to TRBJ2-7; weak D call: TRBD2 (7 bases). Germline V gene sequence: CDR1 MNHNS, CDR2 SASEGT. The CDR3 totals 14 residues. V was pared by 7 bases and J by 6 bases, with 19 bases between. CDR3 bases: TGTGCCAGCACCTGGGGGGGCGCGGGTTCCGAGCAGTACTTC. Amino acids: CASTWGGAGSEQYF.

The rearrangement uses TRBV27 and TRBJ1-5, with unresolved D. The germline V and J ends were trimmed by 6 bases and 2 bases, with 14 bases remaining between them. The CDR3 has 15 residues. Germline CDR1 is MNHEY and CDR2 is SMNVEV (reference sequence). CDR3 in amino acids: CASRPDPNRNQPQHF. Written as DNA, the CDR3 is TGTGCCAGCAGACCGGACCCAAACCGCAATCAGCCCCAGCATTTT.

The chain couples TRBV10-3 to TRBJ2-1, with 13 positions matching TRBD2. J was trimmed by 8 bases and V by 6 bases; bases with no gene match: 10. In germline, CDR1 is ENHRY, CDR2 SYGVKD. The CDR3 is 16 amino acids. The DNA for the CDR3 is TGTGCCATCAGGGGGACTAGCGGGGCCCTACCCCATGAGCAGTTCTTC. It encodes CAIRGTSGALPHEQFF.

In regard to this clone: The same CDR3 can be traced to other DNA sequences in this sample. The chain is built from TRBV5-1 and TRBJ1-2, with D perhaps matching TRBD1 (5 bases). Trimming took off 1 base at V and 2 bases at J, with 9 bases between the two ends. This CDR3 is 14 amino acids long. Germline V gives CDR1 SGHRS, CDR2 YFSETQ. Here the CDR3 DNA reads TGCGCCAGCAGCTTGAGTCCAGGGAACTATGGCTACACCTTC. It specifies CASSLSPGNYGYTF.

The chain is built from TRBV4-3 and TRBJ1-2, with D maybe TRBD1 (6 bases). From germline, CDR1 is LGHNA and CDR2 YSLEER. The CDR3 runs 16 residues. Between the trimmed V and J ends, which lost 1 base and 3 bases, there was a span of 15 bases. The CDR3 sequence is CASSQAMAGGDYGYTF. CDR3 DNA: TGCGCCAGCAGCCAAGCGATGGCGGGGGGCGACTATGGCTACACCTTC.

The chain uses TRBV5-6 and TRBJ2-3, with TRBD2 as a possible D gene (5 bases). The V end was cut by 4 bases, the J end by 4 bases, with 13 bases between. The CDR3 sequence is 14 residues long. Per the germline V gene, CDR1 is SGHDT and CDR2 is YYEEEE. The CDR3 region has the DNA TGTGCCAGCAGCGGTAGCGTCGGAGCAGATACGCAGTATTTT. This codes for CASSGSVGADTQYF.

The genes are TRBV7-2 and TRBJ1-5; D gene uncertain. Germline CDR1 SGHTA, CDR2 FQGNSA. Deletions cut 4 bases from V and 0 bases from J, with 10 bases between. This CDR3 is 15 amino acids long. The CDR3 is CASSSLAGSNQPQHF. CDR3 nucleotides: TGTGCCAGCAGCTCACTCGCGGGTAGCAATCAGCCCCAGCATTTT.

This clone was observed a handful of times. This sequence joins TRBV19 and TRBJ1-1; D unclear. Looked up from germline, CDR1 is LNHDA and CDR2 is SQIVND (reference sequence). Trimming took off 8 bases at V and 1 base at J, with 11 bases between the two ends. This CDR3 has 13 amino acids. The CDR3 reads CASRDETNTEAFF. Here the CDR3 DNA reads TGTGCCAGTCGGGATGAGACGAACACTGAAGCTTTCTTT.

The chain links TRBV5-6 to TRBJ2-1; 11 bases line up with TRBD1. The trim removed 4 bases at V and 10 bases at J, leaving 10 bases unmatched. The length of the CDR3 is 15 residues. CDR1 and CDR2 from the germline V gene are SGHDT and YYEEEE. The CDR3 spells CASSRTGGGRREQFF. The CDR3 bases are TGTGCCAGCAGCCGGACAGGGGGCGGACGTAGGGAGCAGTTCTTC.

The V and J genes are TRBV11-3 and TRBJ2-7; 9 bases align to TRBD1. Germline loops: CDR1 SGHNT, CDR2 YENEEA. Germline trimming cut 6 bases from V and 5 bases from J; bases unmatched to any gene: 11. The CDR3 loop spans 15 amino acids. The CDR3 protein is CASRTGTGLVHEQYF. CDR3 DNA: TGTGCCAGCAGAACCGGGACAGGGTTAGTCCACGAGCAGTACTTC.

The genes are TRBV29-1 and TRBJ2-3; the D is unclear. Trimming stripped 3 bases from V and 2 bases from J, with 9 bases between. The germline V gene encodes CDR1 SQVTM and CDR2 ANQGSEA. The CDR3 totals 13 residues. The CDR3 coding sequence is TGCAGCGTTGAGCCTACCGACACAGATACGCAGTATTTT. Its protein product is CSVEPTDTDTQYF.

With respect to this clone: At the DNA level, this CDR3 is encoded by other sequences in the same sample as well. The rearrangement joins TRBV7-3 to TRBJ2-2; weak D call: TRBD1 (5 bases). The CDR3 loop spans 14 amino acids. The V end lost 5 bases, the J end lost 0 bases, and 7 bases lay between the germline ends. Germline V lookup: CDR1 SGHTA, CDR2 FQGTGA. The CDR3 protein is CASSLTANTGELFF. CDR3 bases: TGTGCCAGCAGCCTGACAGCGAACACCGGGGAGCTGTTTTTT.

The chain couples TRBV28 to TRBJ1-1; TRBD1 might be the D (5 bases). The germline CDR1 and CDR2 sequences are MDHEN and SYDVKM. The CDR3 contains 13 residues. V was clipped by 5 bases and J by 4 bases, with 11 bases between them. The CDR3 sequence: CASSGAWGTEAFF. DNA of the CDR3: TGTGCCAGCAGTGGGGCATGGGGCACTGAAGCTTTCTTT.

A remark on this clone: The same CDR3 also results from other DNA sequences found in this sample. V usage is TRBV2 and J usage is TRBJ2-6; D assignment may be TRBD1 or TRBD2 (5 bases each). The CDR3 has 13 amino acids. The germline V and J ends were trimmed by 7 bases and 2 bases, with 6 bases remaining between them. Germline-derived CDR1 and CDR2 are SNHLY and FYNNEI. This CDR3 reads CASTGPGANVLTF. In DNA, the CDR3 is TGTGCCAGCACGGGGCCTGGGGCCAACGTCCTGACTTTC.